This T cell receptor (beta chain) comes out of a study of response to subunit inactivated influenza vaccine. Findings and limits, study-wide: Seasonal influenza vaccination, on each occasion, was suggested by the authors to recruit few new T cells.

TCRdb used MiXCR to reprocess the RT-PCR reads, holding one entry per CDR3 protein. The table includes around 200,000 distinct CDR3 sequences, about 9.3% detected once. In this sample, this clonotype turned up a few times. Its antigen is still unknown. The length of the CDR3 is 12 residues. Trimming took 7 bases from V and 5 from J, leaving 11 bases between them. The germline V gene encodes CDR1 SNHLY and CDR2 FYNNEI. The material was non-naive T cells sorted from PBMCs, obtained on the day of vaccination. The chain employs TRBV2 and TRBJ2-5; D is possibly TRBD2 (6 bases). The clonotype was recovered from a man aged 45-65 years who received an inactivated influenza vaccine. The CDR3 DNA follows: TGTGCCAGCAATAGACTAGATGAGACCCAGTACTTC. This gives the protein CASNRLDETQYF. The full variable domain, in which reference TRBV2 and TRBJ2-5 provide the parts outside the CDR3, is EPEVTQTPSHQVTQMGQEVILRCVPISNHLYFYWYRQILGQKVEFLVSFYNNEISEKSEIFDDQFSVERPDGSNFTLKIRSTKLEDSAMYFCASNRLDETQYFGPGTRLLVL.